This T cell receptor beta chain was observed in a study of cytomegalovirus exposure and HLA in healthy donors. Study observations and caveats: Because they were indistinguishable, some V segments, including TRBV6-2 and TRBV6-3, were excluded. A previous analysis found most TCR beta V segments productive roughly 90% or roughly 30% of the time.

Turning to this clone: Antigen unknown.

The PCR employed 60 Vbeta primers together with 13 Jbeta primers. Generated by immunoSEQ multiplex PCR, the TCRdb table keeps only in-frame clones and is missing some. The table counts just over 50,000 clones; over 9% lies in the top ten. The CDR3 runs 16 residues. V was pared by 5 bases and J by 6 bases, with 12 bases of the junction left unmatched. Germline-derived CDR1 and CDR2 are SEHNR and FQNEAQ (reference sequence). The source is a woman aged 55-69 years in good health and CMV-seropositive. The sample taken for sequencing was PBMCs. This chain joins TRBV7-9 and TRBJ1-4; 7 nucleotides line up with TRBD1. The DNA for the CDR3 is TGTGCCAGCAGCAATCGACCGACAGGGCTCTATGAAAAACTGTTTTTT. Residues: CASSNRPTGLYEKLFF.